This T cell receptor (beta chain) is drawn from a study of T cells in tuberculosis. On the study more broadly: The T cells targeted glucose monomycolate, a mycobacterial lipid, via CD1B. Study results and caveats: The stringent gate may have excluded weak CD1B-GMM tetramer binders.

Note on this clone: Mismatch with germline at one junction end may stem from a read error. The same CDR3 can be traced to other DNA sequences in this sample.

Cells were sorted from thawed PBMC rested overnight and stained with GMM-loaded CD1B tetramer, viability dye and anti-CD3. CD1B tetramers were loaded with Rhodococcus equi-derived C32 glucose monomycolate. The CDR3 loop spans 15 amino acids. Germline V gives CDR1 LGHNA, CDR2 YNFKEQ. TCRdb's table, derived via immunoSEQ multiplex PCR, lists solely in-frame clones and lacks some. The sample consists of nearly 60,000 clones, approximately 86% of them appearing once. Sequencing input: CD1b-GMM tetramer-negative cells sorted from PBMCs. V and J are TRBV4-2 and TRBJ2-3; 9 bases agree with TRBD2. This TCR came from an adult woman with latent tuberculosis. The DNA for the CDR3 is TGTGCCAGCAGCCGTGGATCTAGCGGGGTAGATACACAGTATTTT. Protein product: CASSRGSSGVDTQYF.